Presented here are 20 T cell receptor beta chains from one specimen sequenced in a study of CD8 T cells in Susac syndrome. Random hexamers served to reverse transcribe roughly 0.45 to 1 ug RNA. TCRdb itself ran the immunoSEQ multiplex PCR reads through MiXCR, one entry per CDR3 protein. The data contain roughly 140,000 distinct CDR3 sequences, less than 97% of them singletons. Sequencing was done on a sample of CD8+ T cells from PBMCs. The receptors here all came from a human donor with multiple sclerosis.

The chain carries TRBV30 and TRBJ1-1; tentatively, D is TRBD1 (5 bases). The V and J ends lost 5 bases and 5 bases respectively, with 21 bases between them. The CDR3 extends over 15 amino acids. CDR1 and CDR2 (germline): GTSNPN, SVGIG (reference sequence). The CDR3 loop is CAWGALLGRMTEAFF. CDR3 bases: TGTGCCTGGGGGGCCCTTTTGGGACGCATGACTGAAGCTTTCTTT.

This clonotype appeared once. The chain links TRBV20-1 to TRBJ2-7, with TRBD2 matching 11 bases. The CDR3 totals 14 residues. V shed 5 bases and J 3 bases; nucleotides not matched to a gene: 6. Per germline, CDR1 DFQATT and CDR2 SNEGSKA (reference sequence). CDR3 nucleotide sequence: TGCAGTGCTGTCCGACTAGCGGGGCTCTACGAGCAGTACGTC. Its protein is CSAVRLAGLYEQYV.

The CDR3 reads CASSPQGAENIQYF. The CDR3 bases are TGTGCCAGCAGCCCCCAGGGGGCCGAAAACATTCAGTACTTC. The V and J genes are TRBV7-9 and TRBJ2-4; 8 nucleotides align to TRBD1. The CDR3 is 14 residues long. Germline CDR1 and CDR2: SEHNR and FQNEAQ (reference sequence). V trimming: 5 bases; J trimming: 5 bases; junction bases outside the gene matches: 5.

V gene TRBV30 combines with J gene TRBJ1-6, with no clear D. Trimming removed 1 base from V and 10 bases from J, with 11 bases in between. This CDR3 comprises 13 residues. Germline V CDR1 and CDR2: GTSNPN, SVGIG (reference sequence). CDR3 in amino acids: CAWSDGVNSPLHF. As DNA, the CDR3 is TGTGCCTGGAGTGACGGTGTCAACTCACCCCTCCACTTT.

This chain joins TRBV16 and TRBJ2-7; no firm D call. The CDR3 consists of 14 residues. Germline V CDR1 and CDR2: KGHSY, FQNENV. V shed 6 bases and J shed 0 bases, with 12 bases lying between them. The CDR3 DNA reads as TGTGCCAGCAGTCACGGCTCAGGCTCCTACGAGCAGTACTTC. Protein product: CASSHGSGSYEQYF.

This clonotype was detected only once. This chain links TRBV27 with TRBJ2-1; 13 nucleotides align to TRBD2. V dropped 3 bases and J dropped 7; count of bases not matched to a gene: 3. The germline V gene has CDR1 MNHEY and CDR2 SMNVEV (reference sequence). The CDR3 totals 15 residues. The CDR3, as DNA: TGTGCCAGCAGTTTTGGGGGACTAGCGGGAAATGAGCAGTTCTTC. Amino acid sequence: CASSFGGLAGNEQFF.

The rearrangement links TRBV3-1 to TRBJ1-6, with TRBD1 as a possible D gene (5 bases). Per germline, CDR1 LGHDT and CDR2 YNNKEL (reference sequence). Trimming pared 4 bases from V and 10 bases from J, leaving 11 bases between. There are 13 residues in the CDR3. This CDR3 is CASSPGRGSPLHF. In nucleotides, the CDR3 is TGTGCCAGCAGCCCAGGACGGGGGTCACCCCTCCACTTT.

The gene calls are TRBV29-1 and TRBJ2-2; unclear D gene. The CDR3 runs 12 residues. Trimming removed 3 bases at V and 5 bases at J, with 7 bases between. Germline V CDR1 and CDR2: SQVTM, ANQGSEA. CDR3 loop: CSVEAPTGELFF. The CDR3 nucleotides are TGCAGCGTTGAGGCACCTACCGGGGAGCTGTTTTTT.

The chain links TRBV5-1 to TRBJ1-1, with D unclear. The CDR3 covers 14 residues. The germline CDR1 and CDR2 sequences are SGHRS and YFSETQ. Trimming pared 0 bases from V and 6 bases from J, leaving 12 bases between. CDR3 in amino acids: CASSLGHTDPEAFF. The CDR3 region has the DNA TGCGCCAGCAGCTTGGGACACACGGACCCTGAAGCTTTCTTT.

This sequence joins TRBV12-3 or TRBV12-4 and TRBJ2-7; TRBD1 agrees at 8 bases. V gave up 6 bases and J gave up 5 bases; unmatched junction bases: 3. The CDR3 contains 12 residues. The CDR3, as DNA: TGTGCCAGCAGCCCGACAGGGGACGAGCAGTACTTC. Translated: CASSPTGDEQYF.

This chain connects TRBV29-1 to TRBJ2-7, with a weak D call TRBD1 (5 bases). Germline loops: CDR1 SQVTM, CDR2 ANQGSEA. The CDR3 totals 13 residues. The V and J ends lost 5 bases and 1 base respectively, with 12 bases between them. The CDR3: CSVSVGLSYEQYF. The CDR3 DNA reads as TGCAGCGTTTCGGTGGGGCTTTCCTACGAGCAGTACTTC.

The rearrangement joins TRBV6-1 to TRBJ2-1; TRBD2 agrees at 12 bases. With 5 bases clipped from V and 7 bases from J, the junction kept 12 bases outside the gene matches. CDR1 MNHNS and CDR2 SASEGT come from the germline V gene. This CDR3 region has 17 residues. CDR3 bases: TGTGCCAGCAGTCCACCGACTAGCGGGGGCCCCGGGAATGAGCAGTTCTTC. This gives the protein CASSPPTSGGPGNEQFF.

The chain recombines TRBV5-6 with TRBJ1-5; 9 nucleotides align to TRBD1. Germline CDR1 is SGHDT and CDR2 is YYEEEE. This CDR3 has 17 residues. Trimming cost V 1 base and J 3 bases; bases outside gene matches: 8. The CDR3 nucleotides are TGTGCCAGCAGCTTGTGGGTCGGGACAGGGCTCAATCAGCCCCAGCATTTT. It translates to CASSLWVGTGLNQPQHF.

The rearrangement uses TRBV11-2 and TRBJ2-7; D call uncertain. This CDR3 has 13 amino acids. Germline assignment: CDR1 SGHAT and CDR2 FQNNGV. V was cut by 0 bases and J by 1 base, with 4 bases left in between. The CDR3 region has the DNA TGTGCCAGCAGCTTAGATTATTCCTACGAGCAGTACGTC. Its protein product is CASSLDYSYEQYV.

The V and J genes are TRBV5-4 and TRBJ1-1, with 9 nucleotides matching TRBD1. This CDR3 contains 11 residues. Germline assignment: CDR1 SGHNT and CDR2 YYREEE (reference sequence). Trimming removed 4 bases from V and 10 bases from J; junction bases left unmatched: 2. The chain's CDR3 is CASSAGQGAFF. The CDR3 nucleotides read TGTGCCAGCAGCGCGGGACAGGGAGCTTTCTTT.

The chain uses TRBV27 and TRBJ1-4; D might be TRBD1 (5 bases). The V end was cut by 5 bases, the J end by 10 bases, with 17 bases between. The CDR3 has 14 amino acids. Germline loops: CDR1 MNHEY, CDR2 SMNVEV (reference sequence). CDR3 coding DNA: TGTGCCAGCAGTCCCCCGGGTCGGGGGGGAAAACTGTTTTTT. Translating gives CASSPPGRGGKLFF.

The chain employs TRBV2 and TRBJ2-1; 14 bases map to TRBD2. The V segment lost 10 bases and the J segment 7 bases; nucleotides outside the gene matches: 3. Germline CDR1 is SNHLY and CDR2 is FYNNEI. CDR3 length equals 13 residues. The CDR3 nucleotides read TGTGCCACGACTAGCGGGGGGGATAATGAGCAGTTCTTC. Its protein is CATTSGGDNEQFF.

The chain links TRBV24-1 to TRBJ2-1, with D hard to call. CDR3 length equals 15 residues. The ends were cut back, 7 bases at V and 0 bases at J, with 12 bases in the middle. Germline CDR1 KGHDR, CDR2 SFDVKD. As DNA, the CDR3 is TGTGCCACCAGGGGTTACAGCAGCTCCTACAATGAGCAGTTCTTC. Translating gives CATRGYSSSYNEQFF.

This chain's CDR3 is CATSDPRQGRWTRSSYEQYF. Here the CDR3 DNA reads TGTGCCACCAGTGACCCCCGACAGGGCAGGTGGACAAGGAGCTCCTACGAGCAGTACTTC. This sequence joins TRBV24-1 and TRBJ2-7; 7 nucleotides align to TRBD1. CDR3 length: 20 amino acids. Per germline, CDR1 KGHDR and CDR2 SFDVKD. The J segment lost 0 bases and the V segment lost 4 bases, leaving 20 bases of the junction unmatched.

The chain has TRBV6-5 and TRBJ1-3; the D gene is possibly TRBD1 (5 bases). This CDR3 is built from 14 residues. The germline CDR1 and CDR2 sequences are MNHEY and SVGAGI. With 2 bases removed from V and 0 bases from J, the gap between germline ends came to 5 bases. The CDR3 DNA reads TGTGCCAGCAGTTACGGGGGCTCTGGAAACACCATATATTTT. Its protein product is CASSYGGSGNTIYF.